These 6 T cell receptor beta chains were sequenced from one sample in a study of Ad26.COV2.S vaccination and SARS-CoV-2 variants. The treatment denotes: some 20 received Ad26.COV2.S at low or high dose, single or two shots; about 5 received placebo; per-sample allocation not given. At day 63 after the first vaccine or placebo injection, samples were drawn. Here immunoSEQ multiplex PCR was the method, and the copy in TCRdb shows in-frame clones only, minus some. The sample consists of 380,000 or so clones, roughly nine tenths of them appearing once. The input for sequencing was peripheral blood, taken in a trial of Ad26.COV2.S vaccine versus placebo. The receptor set was obtained from a person between 18 and 59 years old who received the Ad26.COV2.S COVID-19 vaccine or a placebo.

The chain couples TRBV30 to TRBJ2-6; D is possibly TRBD1 (6 bases). V lost 1 base and J lost 2, with 6 bases in between. The germline gives CDR1 GTSNPN, CDR2 SVGIG (reference sequence). CDR3 length: 14 amino acids. The CDR3 loop reads CAWSEGAGANVLTF. Here the CDR3 DNA reads TGTGCCTGGAGTGAGGGGGCTGGGGCCAACGTCCTGACTTTC.

This clone was counted a single time. CDR3 DNA: TGTGCCAGCAGTCGAGCCGGGACAGGGAGCAATGAGCAGTTCTTC. Translated, it gives CASSRAGTGSNEQFF. The chain recombines TRBV7-9 with TRBJ2-1; 9 positions match TRBD1. Germline assignment: CDR1 SEHNR and CDR2 FQNEAQ (reference sequence). The CDR3 runs to 15 residues. V was clipped by 6 bases and J by 6 bases; unmatched bases: 9.

Details on this clone: This specimen includes other DNA sequences encoding the same CDR3. The CDR3 nucleotides are TGTGCCAGCAGTCCCGACAGTGACTATGGCTACACCTTC. This codes for CASSPDSDYGYTF. V is TRBV12-3 or TRBV12-4 and J is TRBJ1-2; D possibly corresponds to TRBD1 (5 bases). Trimming cost V 5 bases and J 3 bases, with 10 bases left between them. There are 13 residues in the CDR3.

This chain links TRBV20-1 with TRBJ2-3; 9 positions agree with TRBD2. Germline V gene data show CDR1 as DFQATT and CDR2 as SNEGSKA (reference sequence). This CDR3 spans 15 amino acids. J lost 3 bases, V lost 3 bases, and 7 bases had no gene match. Written as DNA, the CDR3 is TGCAGTGCTAGTTTGCGGGGGGGCCCTACAGATACGCAGTATTTT. Amino acid sequence: CSASLRGGPTDTQYF.

The CDR3 nucleotides are TGTGCCAGCAGCGTAGCTACCCCGTCGAGCTGGACAGGGGGTCGGTACCAAGAGACCCAGTACTTC. This encodes CASSVATPSSWTGGRYQETQYF. The chain uses TRBV9 and TRBJ2-5; TRBD1 matches 10 bases. CDR1 SGDLS and CDR2 YYNGEE come from the germline V gene. CDR3 length equals 22 residues. Trimming removed 0 bases from V and 0 bases from J; junction bases left unmatched: 20.

The chain combines TRBV9 with TRBJ1-2; 7 bases align to TRBD1. Germline CDR1 is SGDLS and CDR2 is YYNGEE. With V trimmed by 2 bases and J by 5 bases, 12 bases remained unmatched. The CDR3 spans 16 residues. The CDR3 DNA sequence: TGTGCCAGCAGCGTCCTTCCAGGGGGGGCGGATTATGGCTACACCTTC. Its translation: CASSVLPGGADYGYTF.